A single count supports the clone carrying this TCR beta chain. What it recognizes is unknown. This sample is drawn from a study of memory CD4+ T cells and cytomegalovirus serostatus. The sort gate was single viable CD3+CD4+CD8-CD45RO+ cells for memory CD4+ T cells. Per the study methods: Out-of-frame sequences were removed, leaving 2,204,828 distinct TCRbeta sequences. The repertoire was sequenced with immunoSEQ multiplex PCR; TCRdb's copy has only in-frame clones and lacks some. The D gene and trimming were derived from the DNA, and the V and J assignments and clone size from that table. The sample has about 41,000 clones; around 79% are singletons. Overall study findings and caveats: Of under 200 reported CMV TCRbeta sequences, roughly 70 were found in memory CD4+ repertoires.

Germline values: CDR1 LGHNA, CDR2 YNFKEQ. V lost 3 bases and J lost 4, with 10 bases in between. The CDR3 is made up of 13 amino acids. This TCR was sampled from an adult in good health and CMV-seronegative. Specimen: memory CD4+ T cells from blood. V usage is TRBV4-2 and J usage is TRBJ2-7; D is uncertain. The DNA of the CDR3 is TGTGCCAGCAGCCAGGCCGCTGGGTACGAGCAGTACTTC. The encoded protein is CASSQAAGYEQYF.